These 3 T cell receptor beta chains were all obtained from the same sample, sequenced in a study of regulatory T cells in long-lasting Graves disease. Time point meaning: newly diagnosed GD, antithyroid drugs for less than 3 months. TCR sequences were obtained from RNA taken from PBMCs. Libraries of TCR beta came from iRepertoire HTBI primers plus Arm-PCR of CDR3 regions. A single record per CDR3 protein comes from TCRdb applying MiXCR to the multiplex PCR reads. The sample lists around 460,000 distinct CDR3 sequences; around 15% were seen once. This sample also appeared in a second study, on T cells in Graves' hyperthyroidism and ophthalmopathy.

Sequenced material: peripheral blood mononuclear cells (PBMCs), taken at new diagnosis, from a patient treated with antithyroid drugs. Source of these receptors: a woman between 50 and 59 years old with Graves disease.

This clonotype was recorded at least ten times. This chain links TRBV28 with TRBJ2-7; 13 bases fit TRBD2. Germline values: CDR1 MDHEN, CDR2 SYDVKM. The junction had 13 bases not matched to a gene; V was cut back by 6 bases and J by 2 bases. This CDR3 spans 18 amino acids. DNA of the CDR3: TGTGCCAGCAGGGGGGGACTAGCGGGATCGGCTGTTCCCTACGAGCAGTACTTC. Protein product: CASRGGLAGSAVPYEQYF.

In this sample, this clonotype turned up many times. The chain is built from TRBV28 and TRBJ2-3; 10 nucleotides line up with TRBD1. CDR1 is MDHEN, CDR2 SYDVKM, per germline. With V trimmed by 7 bases and J by 4 bases, 5 bases remained unmatched. This CDR3 comprises 14 residues. This CDR3 is CASNSGQGADTQYF. CDR3 DNA: TGTGCCAGCAATTCAGGACAGGGGGCAGATACGCAGTATTTT.

The chain is built from TRBV3-1 and TRBJ2-7, with D hard to call. CDR1 is LGHDT, CDR2 YNNKEL, per germline (reference sequence). There are 13 residues in the CDR3. Trimming cost V 0 bases and J 6 bases, with 9 bases left between them. The CDR3 nucleotides read TGTGCCAGCAGCCAAGAGATGCGCTTCGAGCAGTACTTC. Protein product: CASSQEMRFEQYF.